This is a list of T cell receptor beta chains from one sample in a study of blood T cell repertoires in COVID-19. Method: immunoSEQ multiplex PCR; TCRdb's copy keeps in-frame clones and lacks some. Here the sample spans over 200,000 clones, roughly 77% being singletons. The material sequenced was peripheral blood. The origin of the receptors is an elderly woman with acute or convalescent COVID-19. CDR3s include the opening cysteine and the closing phenylalanine or tryptophan. Each record gives: J gene, V gene, clone size, D gene, CDR3 DNA, CDR3 protein. D genes are given only for firm matches. Part of the rows lack a size; the others show once, few, many or a class for expanded clones.

>TRBJ1-5|TRBV19|-|-
TGTGCCAGTAGTATAGGGGCAGGGAACAGGCAGCCCCAGCATTTT
CASSIGAGNRQPQHF
>TRBJ2-2|TRBV9|-|-
TGTGCCAGCAGCGTAGACAGGTTGGAGAACACCGGGGAGCTGTTTTTT
CASSVDRLENTGELFF
>TRBJ1-1|TRBV3-1/TRBV3-2|-|-
TGTGCCAGCAGCCAAGGGGTCGGAGCAGCTTTCTTT
CASSQGVGAAFF
>TRBJ1-4|TRBV4-2|-|TRBD1
TGTGCCAGCAGCCCGGAACAGGGGGCGGGTGAAAAACTGTTTTTT
CASSPEQGAGEKLFF
>TRBJ1-1|TRBV7-2|-|-
TGTGCCAGCAGCTTAGTCCCCAGGGTTAACACTGAAGCTTTCTTT
CASSLVPRVNTEAFF
>TRBJ2-7|TRBV5-4|medium-sized|TRBD2
TGTGCCAGCAGCACCGGGACTACATCCTACGAGCAGTACTTC
CASSTGTTSYEQYF
>TRBJ1-6|TRBV6-5|-|-
TGTGCCAGCTTTGAGAATACCAACTATAATTCACCCCTCCACTTT
CASFENTNYNSPLHF
>TRBJ2-2|TRBV6-1|-|-
TGTGCCAGCAGTGAAAGGGAGTGGACCACCGGGGAGCTGTTTTTT
CASSEREWTTGELFF
>TRBJ1-4|TRBV29-1|-|TRBD1
TGCAGCGGACTCCGGGACACAGGGGGGGTTGGGGAAAAACTGTTTTTT
CSGLRDTGGVGEKLFF
>TRBJ1-1|TRBV7-9|-|-
TGTGCCAGCAGCTTTGGGGGCCGCGACTCTGAAGCTTTCTTT
CASSFGGRDSEAFF
>TRBJ2-7|TRBV18|-|-
TGTGCCAGCTCACCAGCGAGGCCGCCCGAGCAGTACTTC
CASSPARPPEQYF
>TRBJ1-4|TRBV6-5|-|-
TGTGCCAGCTCGCCGACTTTAACAACTAATGAAAAACTGTTTTTT
CASSPTLTTNEKLFF
>TRBJ2-1|TRBV4-1|-|-
TGCGCCCGCAGCCGACCCCAGGTGGGGAGTTACAATGAGCAGTTCTTC
CARSRPQVGSYNEQFF
>TRBJ2-2|TRBV27|-|-
TGTGCCAGCAGTTTCTTGGGAGACACCGGGGAGCTGTTTTTT
CASSFLGDTGELFF
>TRBJ2-1|TRBV11-1|-|-
TGTGCCAGCAGCCCCTCCACGGGGGAATACAATGAGCAGTTCTTC
CASSPSTGEYNEQFF
>TRBJ1-3|TRBV6-1|-|-
TGTGCCAGCAGTGAAGCGCGACAGGCAATAAACACCATATATTTT
CASSEARQAINTIYF
>TRBJ2-1|TRBV6-1|few|TRBD2
TGTGCCAGCAGTGAGGGACTAGACACCTACAATGAGCAGTTCTTC
CASSEGLDTYNEQFF
>TRBJ1-5|TRBV6-6|once|-
TGTGCCAGCAGCCCGTCAGAATCCCGTCAGCCCCAGCATTTT
CASSPSESRQPQHF
>TRBJ2-1|TRBV5-1|-|TRBD2
TGCGCCAGCAGCGCGGGAGATTCTTACAATGAGCAGTTCTTC
CASSAGDSYNEQFF
>TRBJ2-7|TRBV6-5|-|-
TGTGCCAGCAGTTTGGACAGCCGAACCTACGAGCAGTACTTC
CASSLDSRTYEQYF
>TRBJ1-4|TRBV3-1/TRBV3-2|-|-
TGTGCCAGCAGCCACCGCCGACAGTCTGCAACTAATGAAAAACTGTTTTTT
CASSHRRQSATNEKLFF
>TRBJ1-3|TRBV19|few|-
TGTGCCAGTAGTATTCGAGGGCCTGGAAACACCATATATTTT
CASSIRGPGNTIYF
>TRBJ2-2|TRBV3-1/TRBV3-2|-|TRBD2
TGTGCCAGCAGCCAACCTAGCGGGGTCTACACCGGGGAGCTGTTTTTT
CASSQPSGVYTGELFF
>TRBJ2-3|TRBV6-5|-|-
TGTGCCAGCAGTTACGAGCCTCACACAGATACGCAGTATTTT
CASSYEPHTDTQYF
>TRBJ2-7|TRBV3-1/TRBV3-2|once|-
TGTGCCAGCAGCTCTGGGGGCCGATTGCACGAGCAGTACTTC
CASSSGGRLHEQYF
>TRBJ2-1|TRBV29-1|few|TRBD1
TGCAGCGTTGAGGGACAGGGAGACAATGAGCAGTTCTTC
CSVEGQGDNEQFF
>TRBJ1-4|TRBV10-3|-|-
TGTGCCATCAGGACTGCAACTAATGAAAAACTGTTTTTT
CAIRTATNEKLFF
>TRBJ1-3|TRBV21-1|few|-
TGTGCCAGCAGACGACGGACAGGTGCCGGAAACACCATATATTTT
CASRRRTGAGNTIYF
>TRBJ2-5|TRBV5-1|-|-
TGCGCCAGCAGCACCCCCGGGGGAGGAGAGACCCAGTACTTC
CASSTPGGGETQYF
>TRBJ2-3|TRBV9|-|TRBD2
TGTGCCAGCAGCGTAGGGCTACGGGGGGGTTCTAGCACAGATACGCAGTATTTT
CASSVGLRGGSSTDTQYF
>TRBJ1-6|TRBV6-5|-|-
TGTGCCAGCAGTTACCGAGGGACACGGAATTCACCCCTCCACTTT
CASSYRGTRNSPLHF
>TRBJ1-4|TRBV4-1|-|TRBD1
TGCGCCAGCAGCCCTGGACAGGCAACTAATGAAAAACTGTTTTTT
CASSPGQATNEKLFF
>TRBJ2-1|TRBV25-1|-|-
TGTGCCAGCAGTGAACGCCGGGTAAACGAGCAGTTCTTC
CASSERRVNEQFF
>TRBJ2-7|TRBV6-6|few|TRBD2
TGTGCCAGCAGTCGGACTAGCGGGACCGGCAGGCTCGAGCAGTACTTC
CASSRTSGTGRLEQYF
>TRBJ2-7|TRBV2|few|TRBD2
TGTGCCAGCAGTGAAGCGTCGGGGAGGGACGAGCAGTACTTC
CASSEASGRDEQYF
>TRBJ2-7|TRBV5-5|once|TRBD2
TGTGCCAGCAGCCCAACCTTAGGGACTAGCGTCTACGAGCAGTACTTC
CASSPTLGTSVYEQYF
>TRBJ1-6|TRBV4-1|-|-
TGCGCCAGCAGCCAAGACATTAGGACAGCGGATTCACCCCTCCACTTT
CASSQDIRTADSPLHF
>TRBJ1-5|TRBV6-5|-|TRBD1
TGTGCCAGCAGTACCGACAGGGTTAGCAATCAGCCCCAGCATTTT
CASSTDRVSNQPQHF
>TRBJ2-7|TRBV9|-|TRBD2
TGTGCCAGCAGCGTAGATCCTAGCGGGGGTACCTACGAGCAGTACTTC
CASSVDPSGGTYEQYF
>TRBJ1-3|TRBV5-1|few|-
TGCGCCAGCAGCGGAGGGGATTCTGGAAACACCATATATTTT
CASSGGDSGNTIYF
>TRBJ2-1|TRBV12-2|-|-
TGTGCAAGTCGCTTAGGACCCACTAGCGGGAGGGCCTTGGAATCCTACAATGAGCAGTTCTTC
CASRLGPTSGRALESYNEQFF
>TRBJ1-5|TRBV28|-|TRBD1
TGTGCCAGCAGTTTACCCTCGACAGGGGCCCAGCCCCAGCATTTT
CASSLPSTGAQPQHF
>TRBJ2-5|TRBV6-5|-|-
TGTGCCAGCAGTCTAGCGCCGGGGGAGACCCAGTACTTC
CASSLAPGETQYF
>TRBJ2-1|TRBV5-6|few|TRBD1
TGTGCCAGCAGCTTAAAACAGGGGTATGCGAATGAGCAGTTCTTC
CASSLKQGYANEQFF
>TRBJ1-5|TRBV19|-|TRBD1
TGTGCCAGTAGTCGGGACAGGGGGTATGGCAATCAGCCCCAGCATTTT
CASSRDRGYGNQPQHF
>TRBJ2-7|TRBV6-2/TRBV6-3|-|TRBD2
TGTGCCAGCAGTTACTCTCCTAGCGGGGCCCCCACCTACGAGCAGTACTTC
CASSYSPSGAPTYEQYF
>TRBJ2-4|TRBV29-1|-|TRBD2
TGCAGCGTTCTAGCGGCCAGGGACATTCAGTACTTC
CSVLAARDIQYF
>TRBJ1-1|TRBV11-2|-|-
TGTGCCAGCAGCACTCAGGCTCTTTCGACTGAAGCTTTCTTT
CASSTQALSTEAFF
>TRBJ1-6|TRBV15|few|-
TGTGCCACCAGCAGAGGCCCGCAGGGGCTCGCTTTTTCACCCCTCCACTTT
CATSRGPQGLAFSPLHF
>TRBJ1-2|TRBV3-1/TRBV3-2|-|TRBD1
TGTGCCAGCAGCCCCCAAGGCTCAGGGGGCGCCTATGGCTACACCTTC
CASSPQGSGGAYGYTF